This entry lists 21 T cell receptor beta chains sequenced from one sample in a study of blood T cell repertoires in COVID-19. Sequencing used immunoSEQ multiplex PCR; TCRdb keeps in-frame clones, though not all of them. The table shows around 220,000 clones, with 65% to 90% occurring only once. The specimen was peripheral blood. These receptors were collected from a human donor in a cohort sampled during active COVID-19.

J is TRBJ2-3 and V is TRBV7-9; D is ambiguous. The CDR3 loop spans 16 amino acids. The V and J ends lost 11 bases and 0 bases respectively, with 21 bases between them. Germline V gene sequence: CDR1 SEHNR, CDR2 FQNEAQ (reference sequence). CDR3 in amino acids: CAEKPSAGSSTDTQYF. DNA of the CDR3: TGTGCCGAGAAACCCTCGGCAGGTTCTAGCACAGATACGCAGTATTTT. Based on the CDR3 plus reference TRBV7-9 and TRBJ2-3, the full variable domain is DTGVSQNPRHKITKRGQNVTFRCDPISEHNRLYWYRQTLGQGPEFLTYFQNEAQLEKSRLLSDRFSAERPKGSFSTLEIQRTEQGDSAMYLCAEKPSAGSSTDTQYFGPGTRLTVL.

The chain is built from TRBV18 and TRBJ2-2; D is possibly TRBD1 (5 bases). The CDR3 loop spans 15 amino acids. The V end was cut by 1 base, the J end by 1 base, with 7 bases between. Germline-derived CDR1 and CDR2 are KGHSH and LQKENI. Here the CDR3 reads CASSPRRENTGELFF. In DNA, the CDR3 is TGTGCCAGCTCACCACGCAGGGAGAACACCGGGGAGCTGTTTTTT.

The chain couples TRBV5-6 to TRBJ2-7; D perhaps matches TRBD1 (6 bases). V was pared by 6 bases and J by 3 bases, with 13 bases between. The CDR3 extends over 13 amino acids. Germline CDR1 reads SGHDT; CDR2 reads YYEEEE. The CDR3 nucleotides are TGTGCCAGCACCCATGGGACAAACTACGAGCAGTACTTC. Translating it yields CASTHGTNYEQYF.

The chain recombines TRBV7-6 with TRBJ1-1, with D tentatively TRBD1 (5 bases). The CDR3 is 14 residues long. Between the trimmed V and J ends, which lost 2 bases and 1 base, there was a span of 8 bases. Germline V CDR1 and CDR2: SGHVS, FNYEAQ. Here the CDR3 reads CASSLQRGNTEAFF. The CDR3 DNA reads as TGTGCCAGCAGCTTACAAAGGGGGAACACTGAAGCTTTCTTT.

A word on this clone: This CDR3 is also generated by other DNA sequences in the sample. Here the CDR3 DNA reads TGTGCCAGCACTCGACAGGGGGTATACTATGGCTACACCTTC. The encoded protein is CASTRQGVYYGYTF. This rearrangement joins TRBV28 to TRBJ1-2; 9 bases line up with TRBD1. The CDR3 runs to 14 residues. The germline gives CDR1 MDHEN, CDR2 SYDVKM. V shed 7 bases, J shed 3 bases, and the junction held 6 bases outside the gene matches.

This chain connects TRBV29-1 to TRBJ1-1, with D perhaps TRBD1 (6 bases). CDR1 and CDR2 (germline): SQVTM, ANQGSEA. V lost 1 base to trimming and J lost 4 bases, with 13 bases between them. This CDR3 is built from 14 residues. CDR3 region: CSVEVQGSFTEAFF. The CDR3 region has the DNA TGCAGCGTTGAAGTGCAGGGGTCCTTCACTGAAGCTTTCTTT.

This clone came up once. DNA for the CDR3: TGTGCCAGCAGTTACTCGACGGGGTATGTCGTCGCTGAAGCTTTCTTT. It specifies CASSYSTGYVVAEAFF. This rearrangement joins TRBV6-6 to TRBJ1-1; D not resolved. The CDR3 has 16 amino acids. Germline assignment: CDR1 MNHNY and CDR2 SVGAGI (reference sequence). V was pared by 0 bases and J by 6 bases, with 17 bases between.

The chain employs TRBV28 and TRBJ2-7; 7 positions match TRBD1. This CDR3 is built from 13 residues. From germline, CDR1 is MDHEN and CDR2 SYDVKM. The trim removed 8 bases at V and 2 bases at J, leaving 6 bases unmatched. CDR3 residues: CASGRTGPYEQYF. CDR3 nucleotide sequence: TGTGCCAGCGGACGGACAGGCCCCTACGAGCAGTACTTC.

This chain uses TRBV30 with TRBJ2-6, with D hard to call. The germline CDR1 and CDR2 sequences are GTSNPN and SVGIG (reference sequence). Deletions cut 4 bases from V and 0 bases from J, with 7 bases between. The CDR3 spans 14 residues. CDR3 sequence reads: CAWTSVSGANVLTF. For the CDR3, the DNA is TGTGCCTGGACCTCAGTCTCTGGGGCCAACGTCCTGACTTTC.

This clone was counted a few times. The chain recombines TRBV29-1 with TRBJ1-2, with TRBD1 identical over 8 bases. Germline V gives CDR1 SQVTM, CDR2 ANQGSEA. With V trimmed by 8 bases and J by 4 bases, 15 bases remained unmatched. The CDR3 is made up of 15 amino acids. CDR3 bases: TGCAGCATCCCAGGGACAGGCGACGGAGGCTATGGCTACACCTTC. Its protein product is CSIPGTGDGGYGYTF. Full variable domain (rest looked up from reference TRBV29-1 and TRBJ1-2): SAVISQKPSRDICQRGTSLTIQCQVDSQVTMMFWYRQQPGQSLTLIATANQGSEATYESGFVIDKFPISRPNLTFSTLTVSNMSPEDSSIYLCSIPGTGDGGYGYTFGSGTRLTVV.

The V and J genes are TRBV6-5 and TRBJ1-1, with D uncertain. V dropped 7 bases and J dropped 4 bases, with 19 bases sitting between them. CDR3 length: 15 residues. CDR1 and CDR2 from the germline V gene are MNHEY and SVGAGI. DNA for the CDR3: TGTGCCAGCATTCCCGGCCCCTACCCGGGCACTGAAGCTTTCTTT. This codes for CASIPGPYPGTEAFF.

The chain joins TRBV3-1 (or the pseudogene TRBV3-2) to TRBJ2-1; TRBD2 agrees at 7 bases. Germline CDR1 LGHDT, CDR2 YNNKEL (reference sequence). V lost 1 base and J lost 6; bases outside the gene matches: 6. The CDR3 totals 15 residues. CDR3 protein: CASSQGETSLNEQFF. The CDR3 DNA reads as TGTGCCAGCAGCCAAGGGGAGACTAGCCTCAATGAGCAGTTCTTC.

The chain is built from TRBV5-6 and TRBJ2-2; D is unresolved. The V and J ends lost 0 bases and 0 bases respectively, with 9 bases between them. Germline-derived CDR1 and CDR2 are SGHDT and YYEEEE. The CDR3 extends over 16 amino acids. For the CDR3, the DNA is TGTGCCAGCAGCTTGGATTACGGGTCGAACACCGGGGAGCTGTTTTTT. Translating gives CASSLDYGSNTGELFF.

The chain joins TRBV9 to TRBJ2-7, with TRBD2 matching 13 bases. The CDR3 covers 15 residues. Trimming took 3 bases from V and 2 from J; bases not matched to a gene: 2. Germline assignment: CDR1 SGDLS and CDR2 YYNGEE. The CDR3 is CASSEGLAGTYEQYF. The CDR3 DNA reads as TGTGCCAGCAGCGAGGGACTAGCGGGGACCTACGAGCAGTACTTC. Supplemented by reference TRBV9 and TRBJ2-7, the full variable domain reads DSGVTQTPKHLITATGQRVTLRCSPRSGDLSVYWYQQSLDQGLQFLIQYYNGEERAKGNILERFSAQQFPDLHSELNLSSLELGDSALYFCASSEGLAGTYEQYFGPGTRLTVT.

This clone was observed a single time. This chain uses TRBV5-1 with TRBJ1-2; D unclear. The germline V and J ends were trimmed by 0 bases and 5 bases, with 11 bases remaining between them. The germline CDR1 and CDR2 sequences are SGHRS and YFSETQ. The CDR3 sequence is 14 residues long. The CDR3, as DNA: TGCGCCAGCAGCTTGGTGCCGGGTTCTTATGGCTACACCTTC. Residues: CASSLVPGSYGYTF.

This chain connects TRBV7-9 to TRBJ1-3, with D unresolved. The CDR3 has 14 amino acids. Trimming removed 1 base at V and 2 bases at J, with 6 bases between. Per the germline V gene, CDR1 is SEHNR and CDR2 is FQNEAQ (reference sequence). The CDR3 DNA sequence: TGTGCCAGCAGCTTAGGTCAGGCTGGAAACACCATATATTTT. It is translated as CASSLGQAGNTIYF.

V usage is TRBV6-6 and J usage is TRBJ1-1; 10 nucleotides match TRBD1. In germline, CDR1 is MNHNY, CDR2 SVGAGI (reference sequence). With 0 bases clipped from V and 6 bases from J, the junction kept 4 bases outside the gene matches. This CDR3 has 15 amino acids. CDR3 bases: TGTGCCAGCAGTTACTCTCGACAGGGGGCCTCTGAAGCTTTCTTT. Translating it yields CASSYSRQGASEAFF.

This clone was picked up a small number of times. J is TRBJ2-7 and V is TRBV27, with D possibly matching TRBD2 (7 bases). The CDR3 has 13 amino acids. V was cut by 6 bases and J by 0 bases, with 9 bases left in between. The germline CDR1 and CDR2 sequences are MNHEY and SMNVEV (reference sequence). CDR3 sequence: CASRGGHSYEQYF. The CDR3 DNA follows: TGTGCCAGCAGGGGGGGGCACTCCTACGAGCAGTACTTC.

This clone showed up just a few times. The V gene is TRBV19, the J gene TRBJ1-6, with D perhaps matching TRBD1 (6 bases). Per germline, CDR1 LNHDA and CDR2 SQIVND (reference sequence). Deletions cut 8 bases from V and 7 bases from J, with 15 bases between. The CDR3 contains 14 residues. The CDR3 sequence is CASRMDRSNSPLHF. Written as DNA, the CDR3 is TGTGCCAGTCGGATGGACAGAAGCAATTCACCCCTCCACTTT.

This clone was observed a few times. J is TRBJ2-1 and V is TRBV5-6, with 12 positions matching TRBD2. Germline-derived CDR1 and CDR2 are SGHDT and YYEEEE. The CDR3 consists of 15 residues. J gave up 8 bases and V 5 bases, and 8 bases lay outside the gene matches. CDR3 sequence (DNA): TGTGCCAGCAGGCTCCTAGCGGGAGGGCCGCATGAGCAGTTCTTC. Translating gives CASRLLAGGPHEQFF.

This chain links TRBV7-2 with TRBJ2-7, with 9 bases identical to TRBD1. V trimming: 5 bases; J trimming: 6 bases; junction bases outside the gene matches: 11. The CDR3 contains 15 residues. CDR1 and CDR2 (germline): SGHTA, FQGNSA. CDR3 region: CASSQTGGRIGEQYF. The CDR3, as DNA: TGTGCCAGCAGCCAGACAGGGGGGCGGATCGGCGAGCAGTACTTC.